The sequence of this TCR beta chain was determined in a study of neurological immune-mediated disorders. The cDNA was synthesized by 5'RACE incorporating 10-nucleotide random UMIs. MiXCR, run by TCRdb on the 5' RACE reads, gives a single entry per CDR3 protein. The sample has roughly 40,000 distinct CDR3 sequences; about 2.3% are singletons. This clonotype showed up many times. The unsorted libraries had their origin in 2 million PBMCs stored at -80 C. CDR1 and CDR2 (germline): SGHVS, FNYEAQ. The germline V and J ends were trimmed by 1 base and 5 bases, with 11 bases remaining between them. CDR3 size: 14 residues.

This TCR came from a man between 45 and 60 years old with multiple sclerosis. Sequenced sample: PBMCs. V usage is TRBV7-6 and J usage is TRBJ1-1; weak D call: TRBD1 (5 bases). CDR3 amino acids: CASSLVMGGTEAFF. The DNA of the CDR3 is TGTGCCAGCAGCTTAGTGATGGGGGGTACTGAAGCTTTCTTT.